Listed here are 28 T cell receptor beta chains from one sample, sequenced in a study of cytomegalovirus exposure and HLA in healthy donors. Both 60 Vbeta primers and 13 Jbeta primers went into the PCR. Data came from immunoSEQ multiplex PCR; TCRdb stores just in-frame clones and leaves some out. The sample shows about 240,000 clones, approximately 81% of them seen only once. What was sequenced was PBMCs. Source of these receptors: an older woman in good health and CMV-seropositive.

The chain links TRBV25-1 to TRBJ2-1; TRBD1 is a possible D gene (6 bases). Trimming cost V 0 bases and J 4 bases, with 13 bases left between them. CDR1 is MGHDK, CDR2 SYGVNS, per germline. The CDR3 is 16 amino acids. The chain's CDR3 is CASSEYSGQGYNEQFF. The CDR3, as DNA: TGTGCCAGCAGTGAATATTCGGGACAAGGGTACAATGAGCAGTTCTTC.

The chain uses TRBV29-1 and TRBJ1-1; tentatively, D is TRBD1 (5 bases). There are 14 residues in the CDR3. Germline lookup yields CDR1 SQVTM and CDR2 ANQGSEA. V was cut by 2 bases and J by 6 bases, with 16 bases left in between. CDR3 residues: CSVELQASSPEAFF. Here the CDR3 DNA reads TGCAGCGTTGAACTACAGGCTTCCTCCCCTGAAGCTTTCTTT. The whole variable domain, remainder taken from reference TRBV29-1 and TRBJ1-1, is SAVISQKPSRDICQRGTSLTIQCQVDSQVTMMFWYRQQPGQSLTLIATANQGSEATYESGFVIDKFPISRPNLTFSTLTVSNMSPEDSSIYLCSVELQASSPEAFFGQGTRLTVV.

This chain joins TRBV10-1 and TRBJ2-1, with a possible D match to TRBD1 (5 bases). CDR1 is WNHNN, CDR2 SYGVQD, per germline (reference sequence). V lost 0 bases to trimming and J lost 3 bases, with 9 bases between them. This CDR3 contains 15 residues. Written as DNA, the CDR3 is TGCGCCAGCAGTGAGTCAGGGGCAATCTACAATGAGCAGTTCTTC. The encoded protein is CASSESGAIYNEQFF.

This clone was observed a single time. The J gene is TRBJ2-1, the V gene TRBV4-1; 12 nucleotides align to TRBD2. CDR3 length: 16 residues. Trimming took 4 bases from V and 7 from J; bases not matched to a gene: 8. Germline lookup yields CDR1 MGHRA and CDR2 YSYEKL. CDR3 protein: CASSPTSGSSGNEQFF. DNA for the CDR3: TGCGCCAGCAGCCCGACTAGCGGGAGTTCGGGAAATGAGCAGTTCTTC.

The chain recombines TRBV7-9 with TRBJ2-4; 11 nucleotides align to TRBD2. The CDR3 sequence is 15 residues long. Trimming removed 0 bases from V and 12 bases from J; junction bases left unmatched: 7. Per the germline V gene, CDR1 is SEHNR and CDR2 is FQNEAQ (reference sequence). In DNA, the CDR3 is TGTGCCAGCAGCTTAGCTAGCGGGAGGGCTAGAGATCAGTACTTC. Encoded protein: CASSLASGRARDQYF.

The chain uses TRBV7-8 and TRBJ2-7; 7 nucleotides agree with TRBD2. Losses at the gene ends were 6 bases for V and 2 bases for J; bases not matched to a gene: 10. CDR3 length: 15 amino acids. Germline CDR1 and CDR2: SGHVS and FQNEAQ. For the CDR3, the DNA is TGTGCCAGCAGTTCCCGGGGAGGGCGTCCCTACGAGCAGTACTTC. Translating it yields CASSSRGGRPYEQYF.

This chain links TRBV5-1 with TRBJ2-7, with 10 bases matching TRBD1. The V gene's germline CDR1 is SGHRS and CDR2 YFSETQ. CDR3 length equals 15 residues. Trimming removed 1 base from V and 4 bases from J; junction bases left unmatched: 5. The CDR3 reads CASSLTGQGVYEQYF. In DNA form, the CDR3 reads TGCGCCAGCAGCTTGACCGGACAGGGGGTTTACGAGCAGTACTTC.

This clone was found a few times. This chain links TRBV30 with TRBJ1-1; D may be TRBD1 (5 bases). CDR3 size: 16 residues. Trimming removed 2 bases from V and 1 base from J, with 17 bases in between. Germline V gene lookup returns CDR1 GTSNPN and CDR2 SVGIG (reference sequence). The CDR3 nucleotides are TGTGCCTGGAGTTTCTCCCTCGACAGACCGAACACTGAAGCTTTCTTT. It is translated as CAWSFSLDRPNTEAFF.

This clone was counted between two and nine times. The chain combines TRBV6-1 with TRBJ2-1; D unclear. V was shortened by 9 bases and J by 4 bases, with 7 bases between the two germline ends. The CDR3 sequence is 11 residues long. Germline assignment: CDR1 MNHNS and CDR2 SASEGT. The CDR3 here is CASTRYNEQFF. In DNA form, the CDR3 reads TGTGCCAGTACGAGGTACAATGAGCAGTTCTTC.

The rearrangement joins TRBV29-1 to TRBJ2-1, with 11 bases identical to TRBD2. This CDR3 has 15 residues. After removal of 3 bases from V and 4 bases from J, the junction contained 5 bases not matched to a gene. Germline loops: CDR1 SQVTM, CDR2 ANQGSEA. CDR3 nucleotides: TGCAGCGTTGATGGGAGGACTAGCGGGTACAATGAGCAGTTCTTC. Protein sequence: CSVDGRTSGYNEQFF.

This chain uses TRBV6-1 with TRBJ1-5, with 8 positions matching TRBD1. V lost 5 bases to trimming and J lost 4 bases; unmatched junction nucleotides: 7. CDR3 length equals 15 residues. Germline CDR1 and CDR2: MNHNS and SASEGT. The CDR3 reads CASSWGQVENQPQHF. The DNA for the CDR3 is TGTGCCAGCAGTTGGGGACAGGTCGAGAATCAGCCCCAGCATTTT.

The chain couples TRBV2 to TRBJ2-2, with D unclear. The ends were cut back, 4 bases at V and 4 bases at J, with 10 bases in the middle. CDR1 is SNHLY and CDR2 is FYNNEI in the germline V gene. This CDR3 has 14 amino acids. DNA of the CDR3: TGTGCCAGCAGTGTGGGCGCAGGCACCGGGGAGCTGTTTTTT. Protein: CASSVGAGTGELFF.

In its sample, this clone was seen a few times. The genes are TRBV28 and TRBJ2-7, with D hard to call. The V gene lost 3 bases and the J gene lost 2 bases, with 8 bases spanning the gap. CDR3 length: 13 amino acids. Germline V gene sequence: CDR1 MDHEN, CDR2 SYDVKM. CDR3 DNA: TGTGCCAGCAGTTTTTCAGGAACCTACGAGCAGTACTTC. Encoded protein: CASSFSGTYEQYF.

The chain carries TRBV5-1 and TRBJ1-5; 9 nucleotides match TRBD1. This CDR3 is built from 16 residues. The germline gives CDR1 SGHRS, CDR2 YFSETQ. Trimming removed 0 bases from V and 5 bases from J; junction bases left unmatched: 6. The CDR3 sequence is CASSLGTGGEDQPQHF. The DNA for the CDR3 is TGCGCCAGCAGCTTGGGTACAGGGGGCGAGGATCAGCCCCAGCATTTT.

This clone was seen once. The chain uses TRBV2 and TRBJ2-5, with 10 bases that match TRBD2. The CDR3 is 14 residues long. The V and J ends lost 6 bases and 5 bases, in that order; junction bases with no gene match: 6. Germline V gene data show CDR1 as SNHLY and CDR2 as FYNNEI. CDR3 residues: CASRSGRGDETQYF. CDR3 in DNA: TGTGCCAGCAGAAGCGGGAGGGGGGACGAGACCCAGTACTTC.

The rearrangement links TRBV6-5 to TRBJ1-2, with 7 bases aligning to TRBD1. J was trimmed by 4 bases and V by 7 bases; bases with no gene match: 6. CDR3 length: 13 residues. Germline CDR1 reads MNHEY; CDR2 reads SVGAGI. DNA of the CDR3: TGTGCCAGCAAGCACAGGGGAGCCTATGGCTACACCTTC. It specifies CASKHRGAYGYTF.

The chain employs TRBV11-2 and TRBJ2-2; D is ambiguous. Looked up from germline, CDR1 is SGHAT and CDR2 is FQNNGV. V dropped 0 bases and J dropped 3 bases, with 5 bases sitting between them. This CDR3 has 14 amino acids. The CDR3 reads CASSLDSHTGELFF. CDR3 coding DNA: TGTGCCAGCAGCTTAGATTCTCACACCGGGGAGCTGTTTTTT.

The chain has TRBV19 and TRBJ1-1; D is possibly TRBD1 (6 bases). The CDR3 consists of 13 residues. V was shortened by 5 bases and J by 1 base, with 8 bases between the two germline ends. The germline V gene has CDR1 LNHDA and CDR2 SQIVND (reference sequence). In DNA, the CDR3 is TGTGCCAGTAGTTACAGGGAGAACACTGAAGCTTTCTTT. This gives the protein CASSYRENTEAFF.

The chain couples TRBV2 to TRBJ1-1; D unresolved. Germline values: CDR1 SNHLY, CDR2 FYNNEI. V dropped 2 bases and J dropped 5 bases, with 6 bases sitting between them. The CDR3 has 12 amino acids. The CDR3 region has the DNA TGTGCCAGCAGTGAATATCAGACTGAAGCTTTCTTT. This sequence encodes CASSEYQTEAFF.

The V call is TRBV19, the J call TRBJ2-3, with a possible D match to TRBD2 (6 bases). Germline values: CDR1 LNHDA, CDR2 SQIVND (reference sequence). This CDR3 has 13 amino acids. Trimming removed 6 bases at V and 2 bases at J, with 9 bases between. In DNA, the CDR3 is TGTGCCAGTAGGGAGGGATACACAGATACGCAGTATTTT. This codes for CASREGYTDTQYF.

The V gene is TRBV28, the J gene TRBJ1-1; TRBD1 matches 8 bases. V shed 7 bases and J 2 bases; nucleotides not matched to a gene: 6. CDR1 is MDHEN, CDR2 SYDVKM, per germline. CDR3 size: 14 residues. CDR3 sequence reads: CASTTGQGNTEAFF. In DNA, the CDR3 is TGTGCCAGCACCACTGGACAGGGAAACACTGAAGCTTTCTTT. Full variable domain (missing parts from reference TRBV28 and TRBJ1-1): DVKVTQSSRYLVKRTGEKVFLECVQDMDHENMFWYRQDPGLGLRLIYFSYDVKMKEKGDIPEGYSVSREKKERFSLILESASTNQTSMYLCASTTGQGNTEAFFGQGTRLTVV.

Turning to this clone: Different DNA sequences within this sample yield the same CDR3. CDR3 amino acids: CSAGLALRSTDTQYF. CDR3 nucleotide sequence: TGCAGCGCTGGACTAGCGCTACGGAGCACAGATACGCAGTATTTT. The rearrangement joins TRBV29-1 to TRBJ2-3; TRBD2 matches at 9 bases. Germline CDR1 is SQVTM and CDR2 is ANQGSEA. With V trimmed by 7 bases and J by 0 bases, 8 bases remained unmatched. This CDR3 has 15 amino acids.

The chain is built from TRBV11-3 and TRBJ2-3, with unresolved D. The CDR3 runs 13 residues. V was cut by 5 bases and J by 1 base, with 7 bases left in between. CDR1 and CDR2 from the germline V gene are SGHNT and YENEEA. The CDR3 DNA reads TGTGCCAGCAGCACCCGAGGCACAGATACGCAGTATTTT. It specifies CASSTRGTDTQYF.

This chain links TRBV5-6 with TRBJ2-7, with 9 bases fitting TRBD2. The V gene's germline CDR1 is SGHDT and CDR2 YYEEEE. This CDR3 is 12 amino acids long. The junction had 4 bases not matched to a gene; V was cut back by 0 bases and J by 12 bases. CDR3 bases: TGTGCCAGCAGCTTGGGACTAGCGGCTGGGTACTTC. The encoded protein is CASSLGLAAGYF.

This clone occurred a few times. V is TRBV5-6 and J is TRBJ1-1; 7 positions match TRBD1. This CDR3 spans 14 amino acids. Germline-derived CDR1 and CDR2 are SGHDT and YYEEEE. Germline trimming cut 5 bases from V and 5 bases from J; bases unmatched to any gene: 9. The CDR3 reads CASRLRQGRTEAFF. CDR3 in DNA: TGTGCCAGCAGACTTAGACAGGGACGGACTGAAGCTTTCTTT.

The rearrangement links TRBV4-1 to TRBJ2-7; perhaps TRBD1 as D (5 bases). The CDR3 is 14 residues long. V was clipped by 6 bases and J by 0 bases, with 12 bases between them. CDR1 is MGHRA, CDR2 YSYEKL, per germline. CDR3 in amino acids: CASRVTVNSYEQYF. In nucleotides, the CDR3 is TGCGCCAGCAGGGTGACAGTTAACTCCTACGAGCAGTACTTC.

The sample holds one count of this clone. CDR3 nucleotides: TGTGCCAGCAGCTTAGAACCCCTCTCGGGGTCCTACGAGCAGTACTTC. Protein product: CASSLEPLSGSYEQYF. The genes are TRBV7-9 and TRBJ2-5, with a tentative D call TRBD2 (5 bases). The assigned J gene may be wrong: the sequence end matches TRBJ2-7 better. The CDR3 length is 16 residues. Germline CDR1 is SEHNR and CDR2 is FQNEAQ (reference sequence).

In the case of this clone: This CDR3 is also generated by other DNA sequences in the sample. The chain employs TRBV4-2 and TRBJ2-1; no definite D call. This CDR3 is built from 16 residues. V dropped 0 bases and J dropped 0 bases, with 9 bases sitting between them. Germline CDR1 is LGHNA and CDR2 is YNFKEQ. This CDR3 reads CASSQERGSSYNEQFF. The CDR3 DNA sequence: TGTGCCAGCAGCCAAGAGCGCGGTAGCTCCTACAATGAGCAGTTCTTC.